What follows describes a single TCR beta chain. This CDR3 spans 15 amino acids. Germline V gives CDR1 MNHEY, CDR2 SVGAGI. The J segment lost 2 bases and the V segment lost 6 bases, leaving 5 bases of the junction unmatched. This sample was taken from a study of immune evolution from preneoplasia to lung adenocarcinoma. Generated by immunoSEQ multiplex PCR, the TCRdb table keeps only in-frame clones and is missing some. The profile covers some 10,000 clones, with around 82% appearing a single time and around 3.3% taken by the ten largest. The chain couples TRBV6-5 to TRBJ2-3; 10 bases match TRBD2. Sequences were obtained from FFPE minimally invasive lung adenocarcinoma tissue. The TCR sequence derives from a person between 70 and 80 years old with lung adenocarcinoma. The CDR3 reads CASSRSGGSTDTQYF. Here the CDR3 DNA reads TGTGCCAGCAGCCGTAGCGGGGGGTCCACAGATACGCAGTATTTT.